There are many counts of the clone carrying this T cell receptor beta chain. These data come from a study of human T cells and chemical hapten exposure. Time point denoted: patch test 1, 2 weeks after DPC sensitization. Treatment here: therapeutic diphenylcyclopropenone sensitization with weekly scalp DPC. Single cDNA molecules in the library carried unique molecular identifiers attached during preparation. TCRdb redid the calling of the RACE reads with MiXCR, one entry per CDR3 protein. The table records tens of thousands of distinct CDR3 sequences, approximately 8% of them present only once. Between the trimmed V and J ends, which lost 1 base and 6 bases, there was a span of 15 bases. The CDR3 sequence is 16 residues long. Germline CDR1 and CDR2: SGHVS and FQNEAQ.

The chain employs TRBV7-8 and TRBJ1-4; no clear D gene. Sequenced here: whole blood, sampled in connection with sensitization to the hapten diphenylcyclopropenone (DPC). The clonotype originates from a young woman with alopecia areata. Some clones in this sample may be carry-over from other donors' samples. In DNA form, the CDR3 reads TGTGCCAGCAGCTTAGACTTGGGGAGGAAGTATGAAAAACTGTTTTTT. It specifies CASSLDLGRKYEKLFF.